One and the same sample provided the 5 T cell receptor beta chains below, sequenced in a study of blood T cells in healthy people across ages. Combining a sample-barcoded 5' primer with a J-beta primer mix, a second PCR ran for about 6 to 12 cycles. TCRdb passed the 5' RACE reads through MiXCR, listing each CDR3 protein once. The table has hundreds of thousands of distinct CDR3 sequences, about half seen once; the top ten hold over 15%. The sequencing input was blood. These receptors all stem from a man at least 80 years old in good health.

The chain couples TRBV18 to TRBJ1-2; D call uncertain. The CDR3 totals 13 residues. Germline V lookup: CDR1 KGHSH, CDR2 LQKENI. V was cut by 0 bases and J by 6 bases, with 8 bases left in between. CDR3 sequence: CASSPPGIDGYTF. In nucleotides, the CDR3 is TGTGCCAGCTCACCACCAGGGATCGATGGCTACACCTTC.

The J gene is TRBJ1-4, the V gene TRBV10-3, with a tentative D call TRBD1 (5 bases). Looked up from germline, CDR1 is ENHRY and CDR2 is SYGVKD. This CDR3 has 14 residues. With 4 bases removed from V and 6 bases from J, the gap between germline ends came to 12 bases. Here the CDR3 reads CAISVQGWDEKLFF. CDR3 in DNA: TGTGCCATCAGTGTTCAGGGTTGGGATGAAAAACTGTTTTTT.

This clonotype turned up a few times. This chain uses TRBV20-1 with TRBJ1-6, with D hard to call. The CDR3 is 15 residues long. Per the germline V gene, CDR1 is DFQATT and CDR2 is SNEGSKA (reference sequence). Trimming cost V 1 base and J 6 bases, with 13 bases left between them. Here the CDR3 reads CSARVPAGANSPLHF. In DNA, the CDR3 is TGCAGTGCTAGAGTCCCGGCAGGCGCTAATTCACCCCTCCACTTT.

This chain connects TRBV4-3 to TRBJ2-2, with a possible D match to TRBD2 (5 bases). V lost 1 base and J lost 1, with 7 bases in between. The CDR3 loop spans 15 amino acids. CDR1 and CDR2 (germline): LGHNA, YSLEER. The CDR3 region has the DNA TGCGCCAGCAGCCAAGGTGGAGGGAACACCGGGGAGCTGTTTTTT. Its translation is CASSQGGGNTGELFF.

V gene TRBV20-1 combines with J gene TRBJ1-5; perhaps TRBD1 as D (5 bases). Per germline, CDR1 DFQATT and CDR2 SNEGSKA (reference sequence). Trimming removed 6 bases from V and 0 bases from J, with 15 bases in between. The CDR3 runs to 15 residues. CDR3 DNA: TGCAGTGCCAAAAGACAGACGAATAGCAATCAGCCCCAGCATTTT. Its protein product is CSAKRQTNSNQPQHF.